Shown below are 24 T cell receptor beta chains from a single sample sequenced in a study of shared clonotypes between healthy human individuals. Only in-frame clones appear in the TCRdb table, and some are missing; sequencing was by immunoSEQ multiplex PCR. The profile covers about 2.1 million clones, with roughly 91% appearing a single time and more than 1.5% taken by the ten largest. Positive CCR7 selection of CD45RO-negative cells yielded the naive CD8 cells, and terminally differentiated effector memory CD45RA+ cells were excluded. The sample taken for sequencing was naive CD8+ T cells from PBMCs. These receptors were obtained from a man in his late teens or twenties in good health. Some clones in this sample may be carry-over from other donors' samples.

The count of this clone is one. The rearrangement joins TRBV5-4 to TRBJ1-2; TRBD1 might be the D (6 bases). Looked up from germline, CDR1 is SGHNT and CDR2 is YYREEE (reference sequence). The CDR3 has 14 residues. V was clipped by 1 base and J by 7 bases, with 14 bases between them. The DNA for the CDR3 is TGTGCCAGCAGCTTGTATACAGGGATGGTTGGCTACACCTTC. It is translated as CASSLYTGMVGYTF.

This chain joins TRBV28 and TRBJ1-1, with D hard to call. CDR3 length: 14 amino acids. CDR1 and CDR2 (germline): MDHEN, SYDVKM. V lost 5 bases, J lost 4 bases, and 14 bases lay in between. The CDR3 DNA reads TGTGCCAGCAGTCCCAAAGAGGGAGCCACTGAAGCTTTCTTT. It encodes CASSPKEGATEAFF.

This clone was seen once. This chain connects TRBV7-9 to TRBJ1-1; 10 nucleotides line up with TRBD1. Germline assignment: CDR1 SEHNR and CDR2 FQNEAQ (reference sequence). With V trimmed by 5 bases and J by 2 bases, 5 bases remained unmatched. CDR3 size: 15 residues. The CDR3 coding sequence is TGTGCCAGCAGCGCCAGGGACAGGGGAAACACTGAAGCTTTCTTT. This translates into CASSARDRGNTEAFF.

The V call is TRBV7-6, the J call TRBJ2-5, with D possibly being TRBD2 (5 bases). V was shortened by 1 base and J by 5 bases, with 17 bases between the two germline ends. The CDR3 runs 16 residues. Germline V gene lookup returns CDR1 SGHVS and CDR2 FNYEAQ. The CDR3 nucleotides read TGTGCCAGCAGCTTAGAGTTAGCACCTAGAGGGGAGACCCAGTACTTC. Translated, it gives CASSLELAPRGETQYF.

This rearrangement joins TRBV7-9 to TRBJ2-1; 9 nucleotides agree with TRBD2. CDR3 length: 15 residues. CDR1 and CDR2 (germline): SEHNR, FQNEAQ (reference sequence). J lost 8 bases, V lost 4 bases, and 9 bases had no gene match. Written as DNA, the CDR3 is TGTGCCAGCAGCTCGGGTTTAGCGGGAGAGGATGAGCAGTTCTTC. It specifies CASSSGLAGEDEQFF.

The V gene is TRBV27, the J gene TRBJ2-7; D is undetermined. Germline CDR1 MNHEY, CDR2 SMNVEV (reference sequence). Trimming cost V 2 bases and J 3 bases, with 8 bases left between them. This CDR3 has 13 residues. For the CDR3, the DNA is TGTGCCAGCAGTTTAATCGCCGACTACGAGCAGTACTTC. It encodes CASSLIADYEQYF.

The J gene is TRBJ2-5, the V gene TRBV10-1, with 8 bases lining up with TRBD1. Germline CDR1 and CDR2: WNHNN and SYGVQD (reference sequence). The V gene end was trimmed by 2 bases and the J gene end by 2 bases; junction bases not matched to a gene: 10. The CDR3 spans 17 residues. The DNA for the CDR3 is TGCGCCAGCAGTGAGAAGCACGGGACAGGCCGACAAGAGACCCAGTACTTC. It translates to CASSEKHGTGRQETQYF.

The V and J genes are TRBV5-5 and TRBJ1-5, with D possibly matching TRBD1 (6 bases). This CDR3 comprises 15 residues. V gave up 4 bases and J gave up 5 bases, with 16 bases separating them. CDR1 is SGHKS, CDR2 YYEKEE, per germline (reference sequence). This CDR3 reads CASSPFGGPYQPQHF. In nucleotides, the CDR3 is TGTGCCAGCAGCCCCTTCGGGGGGCCCTATCAGCCCCAGCATTTT.

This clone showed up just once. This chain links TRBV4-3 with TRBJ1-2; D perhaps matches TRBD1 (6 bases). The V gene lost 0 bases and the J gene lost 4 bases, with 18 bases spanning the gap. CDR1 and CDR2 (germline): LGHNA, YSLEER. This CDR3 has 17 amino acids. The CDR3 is CASSQEWRTGGVYGYTF. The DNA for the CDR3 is TGCGCCAGCAGCCAAGAGTGGCGGACGGGGGGCGTCTATGGCTACACCTTC.

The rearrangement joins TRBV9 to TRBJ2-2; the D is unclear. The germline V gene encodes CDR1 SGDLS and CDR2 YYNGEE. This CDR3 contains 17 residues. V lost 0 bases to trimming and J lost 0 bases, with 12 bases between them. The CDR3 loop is CASSVARSGTNTGELFF. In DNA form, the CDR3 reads TGTGCCAGCAGCGTAGCGAGGTCAGGCACGAACACCGGGGAGCTGTTTTTT.

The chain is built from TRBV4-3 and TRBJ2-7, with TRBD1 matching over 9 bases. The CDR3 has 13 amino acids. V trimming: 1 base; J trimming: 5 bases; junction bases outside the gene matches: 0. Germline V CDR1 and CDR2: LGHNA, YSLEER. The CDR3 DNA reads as TGCGCCAGCAGCCAAGGGACAGGGGACGAGCAGTACTTC. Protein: CASSQGTGDEQYF.

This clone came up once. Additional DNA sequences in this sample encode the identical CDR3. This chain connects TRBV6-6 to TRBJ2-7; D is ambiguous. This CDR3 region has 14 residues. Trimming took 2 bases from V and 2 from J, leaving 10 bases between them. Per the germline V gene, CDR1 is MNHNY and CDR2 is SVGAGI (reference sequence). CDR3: CASSYSGTAYEQYF. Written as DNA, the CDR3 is TGTGCCAGCAGTTACAGTGGCACCGCCTACGAGCAGTACTTC.

CDR3 residues: CASSTFLYNEQFF. The DNA of the CDR3 is TGTGCCAGTAGCACTTTCCTCTACAATGAGCAGTTCTTC. V is TRBV19 and J is TRBJ2-1; D uncertain. This CDR3 has 13 residues. V lost 6 bases and J lost 3, with 9 bases in between. CDR1 and CDR2 from the germline V gene are LNHDA and SQIVND (reference sequence).

CDR3: CASSHQTGLKDTQYF. The CDR3 nucleotides read TGCGCCAGCAGCCATCAGACAGGGTTGAAAGATACGCAGTATTTT. This chain connects TRBV4-1 to TRBJ2-3, with 7 nucleotides matching TRBD1. Germline loops: CDR1 MGHRA, CDR2 YSYEKL. J lost 5 bases, V lost 3 bases, and 8 bases had no gene match. This CDR3 contains 15 residues.

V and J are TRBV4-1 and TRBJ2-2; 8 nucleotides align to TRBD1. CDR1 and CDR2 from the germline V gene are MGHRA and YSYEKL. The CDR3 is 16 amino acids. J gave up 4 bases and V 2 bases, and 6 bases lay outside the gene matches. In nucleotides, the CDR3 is TGCGCCAGCAGCCAAACAGTCGGACAGGGCACCGGGGAGCTGTTTTTT. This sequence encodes CASSQTVGQGTGELFF.

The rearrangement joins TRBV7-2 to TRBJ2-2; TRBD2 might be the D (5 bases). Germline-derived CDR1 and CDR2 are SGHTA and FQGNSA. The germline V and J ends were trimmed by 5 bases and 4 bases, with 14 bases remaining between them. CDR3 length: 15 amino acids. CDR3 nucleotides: TGTGCCAGCAGCCTTACTGGAGGTAGCACCGGGGAGCTGTTTTTT. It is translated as CASSLTGGSTGELFF.

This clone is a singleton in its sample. The CDR3 DNA reads as TGTGCCAGCAGCTTCCCTGAGACAGGGTTCGAGCAGTACTTC. It encodes CASSFPETGFEQYF. V is TRBV28 and J is TRBJ2-7, with TRBD1 matching over 7 bases. Germline loops: CDR1 MDHEN, CDR2 SYDVKM. The CDR3 is made up of 14 amino acids. With V trimmed by 6 bases and J by 6 bases, 11 bases remained unmatched.

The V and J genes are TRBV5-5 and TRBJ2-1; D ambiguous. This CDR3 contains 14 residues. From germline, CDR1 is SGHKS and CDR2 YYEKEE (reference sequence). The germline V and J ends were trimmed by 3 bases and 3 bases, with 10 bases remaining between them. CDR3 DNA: TGTGCCAGCAGCTCTTACTCTAACTACAATGAGCAGTTCTTC. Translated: CASSSYSNYNEQFF.

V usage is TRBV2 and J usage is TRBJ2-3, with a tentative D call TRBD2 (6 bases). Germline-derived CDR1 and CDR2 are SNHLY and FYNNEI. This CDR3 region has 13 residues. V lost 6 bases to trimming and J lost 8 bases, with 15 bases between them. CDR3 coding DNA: TGTGCCAGCAGGGACCGGCTGGGGGGTACGCAGTATTTT. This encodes CASRDRLGGTQYF.

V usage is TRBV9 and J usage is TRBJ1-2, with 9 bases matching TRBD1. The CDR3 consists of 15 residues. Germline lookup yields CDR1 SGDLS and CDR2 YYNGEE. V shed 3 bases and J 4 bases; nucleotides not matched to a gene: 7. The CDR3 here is CASSGHRGRVYGYTF. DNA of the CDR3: TGTGCCAGCAGCGGACACAGGGGGCGAGTCTATGGCTACACCTTC.

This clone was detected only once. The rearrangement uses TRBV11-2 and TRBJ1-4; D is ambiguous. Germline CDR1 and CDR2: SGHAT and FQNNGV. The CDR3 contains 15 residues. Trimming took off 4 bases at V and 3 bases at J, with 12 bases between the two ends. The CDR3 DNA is TGTGCCAGCAGCTCCTCCTGGGGAGCTAATGAAAAACTGTTTTTT. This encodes CASSSSWGANEKLFF.

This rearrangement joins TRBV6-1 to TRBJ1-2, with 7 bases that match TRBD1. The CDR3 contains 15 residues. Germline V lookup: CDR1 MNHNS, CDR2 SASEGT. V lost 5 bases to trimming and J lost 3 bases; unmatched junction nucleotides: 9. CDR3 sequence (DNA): TGTGCCAGCAGTACTACAGGGGTCAGGGACTATGGCTACACCTTC. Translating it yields CASSTTGVRDYGYTF.

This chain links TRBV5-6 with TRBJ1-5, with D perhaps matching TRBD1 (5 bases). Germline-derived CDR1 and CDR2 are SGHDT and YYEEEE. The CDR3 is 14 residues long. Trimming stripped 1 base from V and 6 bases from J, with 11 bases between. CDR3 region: CASSLKGRFQPQHF. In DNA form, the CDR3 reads TGTGCCAGCAGCTTGAAGGGACGGTTTCAGCCCCAGCATTTT.

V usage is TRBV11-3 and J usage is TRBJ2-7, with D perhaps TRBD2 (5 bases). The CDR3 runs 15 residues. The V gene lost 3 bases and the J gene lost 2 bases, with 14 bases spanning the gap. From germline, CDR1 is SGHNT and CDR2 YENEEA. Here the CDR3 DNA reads TGTGCCAGCAGCTTCAGTCCCTCCGGGGCCTACGAGCAGTACTTC. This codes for CASSFSPSGAYEQYF.